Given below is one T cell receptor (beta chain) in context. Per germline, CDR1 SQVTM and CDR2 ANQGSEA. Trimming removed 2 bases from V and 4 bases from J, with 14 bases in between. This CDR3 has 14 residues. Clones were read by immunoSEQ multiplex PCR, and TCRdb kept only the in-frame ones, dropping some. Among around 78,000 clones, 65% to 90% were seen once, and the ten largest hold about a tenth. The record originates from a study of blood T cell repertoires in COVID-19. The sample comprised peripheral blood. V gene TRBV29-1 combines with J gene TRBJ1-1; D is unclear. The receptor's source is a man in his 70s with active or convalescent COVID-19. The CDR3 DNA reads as TGCAGCGTTGAACCGCCAGCGAGGAGCACTGAAGCTTTCTTT. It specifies CSVEPPARSTEAFF.